The clone carrying this T cell receptor (beta chain) was counted a few times. Its antigen remains unidentified. Unique molecular identifiers were present on the cDNA, and a universal primer site came from template switching. TCRdb passed the 5' RACE reads through MiXCR, listing each CDR3 protein once. The table has 450,000 or so distinct CDR3 sequences, about 13% seen once. Germline CDR1 and CDR2: SGHRS and YFSETQ. V gave up 1 base and J gave up 3 bases, with 13 bases separating them. The CDR3 spans 15 residues. The sample originates from a study of identical twins. General study points: Less excess twin sharing appeared in beta out-of-frame sequences. Invariant cells of the MAIT and iNKT types might have partly distorted the zero-insertion analyses.

These records were also assigned to another study, of yellow fever vaccine responses in identical twins. That study adds: Twin vaccine T cell responses reportedly seemed partly convergent, partly personalized.

This clonotype originated in a woman aged 18-29 years in good health. The specimen sequenced was CD4+ T cells sorted from blood. The V call is TRBV5-1, the J call TRBJ2-5, with D tentatively TRBD2 (6 bases). The CDR3 loop is CASSLYAGMEETQYF. In DNA, the CDR3 is TGCGCCAGCAGCTTGTATGCGGGAATGGAAGAGACCCAGTACTTC. The complete variable domain, with remaining parts taken from reference TRBV5-1 and TRBJ2-5, reads KAGVTQTPRYLIKTRGQQVTLSCSPISGHRSVSWYQQTPGQGLQFLFEYFSETQRNKGNFPGRFSGRQFSNSRSEMNVSTLELGDSALYLCASSLYAGMEETQYFGPGTRLLVL.